This T cell receptor (beta chain) is from a study of blood T cell repertoires in COVID-19. Looking at the study overall: Sources were T cells, B-cell-depleted T cells, or PBMCs; the material itself was cDNA or gDNA.

V lost 5 bases, J lost 4 bases, and 5 bases stayed unmatched. Germline V gene lookup returns CDR1 SGHAT and CDR2 FQNNGV. The CDR3 runs 14 residues. Profiling relied on immunoSEQ multiplex PCR, and the TCRdb table lists in-frame clones only, not all of them. This table holds fewer than 200,000 clones, approximately 79% found once. Sample: peripheral blood. This clonotype was obtained from a woman aged 40 to 50 with COVID-19, enrolled during active disease. The genes are TRBV11-2 and TRBJ2-1; 7 nucleotides align to TRBD1. CDR3 protein: CASSPWDSYNEQFF. Here the CDR3 DNA reads TGTGCCAGCAGCCCGTGGGACAGTTACAATGAGCAGTTCTTC.